Shown below are 24 T cell receptor beta chains from a single sample sequenced in a study of cytomegalovirus exposure and HLA in healthy donors. The PCR ran on 60 Vbeta and 13 Jbeta primers. The data were produced by immunoSEQ multiplex PCR, yet TCRdb's version contains in-frame clones alone and is incomplete. The sample contains under 200,000 clones, over 75% of which appear only once. Material: PBMCs. The receptors here all came from a woman aged 45-65 years in good health and CMV-seropositive.

The gene calls are TRBV27 and TRBJ1-5; TRBD1 might be the D (5 bases). Looked up from germline, CDR1 is MNHEY and CDR2 is SMNVEV (reference sequence). The CDR3 is made up of 16 amino acids. V lost 6 bases and J 1 base, leaving 16 bases between the germline ends. CDR3 loop: CASRPLFGGSNQPQHF. CDR3 nucleotide sequence: TGTGCCAGCAGACCTCTCTTCGGGGGAAGCAATCAGCCCCAGCATTTT.

The CDR3 region is CSVEERTGSEQFF. The CDR3, as DNA: TGCAGCGTTGAAGAAAGGACAGGTAGTGAGCAGTTCTTC. The V call is TRBV29-1, the J call TRBJ2-1, with 7 bases lining up with TRBD1. V lost 0 bases, J lost 9 bases, and 5 bases stayed unmatched. CDR1 SQVTM and CDR2 ANQGSEA come from the germline V gene. The CDR3 is 13 residues long.

The chain couples TRBV9 to TRBJ1-4; D is undetermined. The CDR3 sequence is 14 residues long. V was cut by 0 bases and J by 8 bases, with 11 bases left in between. The germline CDR1 and CDR2 sequences are SGDLS and YYNGEE. This CDR3 reads CASSVGSAEEKLFF. The DNA of the CDR3 is TGTGCCAGCAGCGTAGGGTCCGCGGAGGAAAAACTGTTTTTT.

V usage is TRBV5-1 and J usage is TRBJ2-7, with D perhaps matching TRBD2 (5 bases). Trimming pared 3 bases from V and 4 bases from J, leaving 14 bases between. The CDR3 length is 14 residues. Germline CDR1 SGHRS, CDR2 YFSETQ. CDR3 residues: CASSSSLSGYEQYF. CDR3 DNA: TGCGCCAGCAGCTCGTCCCTGTCGGGGTACGAGCAGTACTTC.

The V and J genes are TRBV5-8 and TRBJ1-4; 7 positions match TRBD1. V trimming: 4 bases; J trimming: 2 bases; junction bases outside the gene matches: 8. This CDR3 spans 16 amino acids. The V gene's germline CDR1 is SGHTS and CDR2 YDEGEE. DNA for the CDR3: TGTGCCAGCAGCCTGGGGACGGGACAGACTAATGAAAAACTGTTTTTT. Its protein is CASSLGTGQTNEKLFF. The complete variable domain, with remaining parts taken from reference TRBV5-8 and TRBJ1-4, reads EAGVTQSPTHLIKTRGQQATLRCSPISGHTSVYWYQQALGLGLQFLLWYDEGEERNRGNFPPRFSGRQFPNYSSELNVNALELEDSALYLCASSLGTGQTNEKLFFGSGTQLSVL.

CDR3 nucleotides: TGTGCCAGCAGTTCGGGGGGGCCGGATGAAAAACTGTTTTTT. This codes for CASSSGGPDEKLFF. The chain is built from TRBV28 and TRBJ1-4; possibly TRBD1 for D (6 bases). This CDR3 is 14 amino acids long. Germline lookup yields CDR1 MDHEN and CDR2 SYDVKM. The ends were cut back, 4 bases at V and 6 bases at J, with 12 bases in the middle.

The chain links TRBV11-3 to TRBJ2-7; D possibly uses TRBD1 or TRBD2 (6 bases each). The CDR3 has 14 amino acids. CDR1 is SGHNT, CDR2 YENEEA, per germline. V was clipped by 5 bases and J by 2 bases, with 13 bases between them. CDR3 sequence reads: CASSLGGPTYEQYF. The CDR3 nucleotides are TGTGCCAGCAGCCTAGGGGGGCCTACCTACGAGCAGTACTTC.

The CDR3 protein is CASSIDSTNYGYTF. In nucleotides, the CDR3 is TGTGCCAGTAGTATCGACAGTACTAACTATGGCTACACCTTC. The V gene is TRBV19, the J gene TRBJ1-2; D might be TRBD1 (5 bases). Per the germline V gene, CDR1 is LNHDA and CDR2 is SQIVND (reference sequence). Trimming took off 3 bases at V and 0 bases at J, with 8 bases between the two ends. CDR3 length: 14 residues.

The chain is built from TRBV6-5 and TRBJ1-2, with D tentatively TRBD1 (6 bases). In germline, CDR1 is MNHEY, CDR2 SVGAGI. V lost 0 bases and J 5 bases, leaving 10 bases between the germline ends. The length of the CDR3 is 14 residues. The chain's CDR3 is CASSYSNRGYGYTF. CDR3 DNA sequence: TGTGCCAGCAGTTACTCGAATAGGGGGTATGGCTACACCTTC.

The chain has TRBV6-5 and TRBJ2-5; 7 bases are a match to TRBD2. The CDR3 is 15 amino acids. V was clipped by 6 bases and J by 4 bases; unmatched bases: 11. Germline V gives CDR1 MNHEY, CDR2 SVGAGI. The CDR3 region is CASRPSGLKRETQYF. CDR3 nucleotide sequence: TGTGCCAGCAGACCTAGCGGTCTTAAAAGAGAGACCCAGTACTTC.

This clone was counted a few times. V and J are TRBV5-4 and TRBJ2-2; 11 nucleotides align to TRBD2. After removal of 0 bases from V and 5 bases from J, the junction contained 9 bases not matched to a gene. Germline CDR1 SGHNT, CDR2 YYREEE (reference sequence). This CDR3 is built from 18 residues. Here the CDR3 DNA reads TGTGCCAGCAGCTTGGCCCTAGGGACTAGCGGTGGGACCGGGGAGCTGTTTTTT. Translation gives CASSLALGTSGGTGELFF.

V usage is TRBV4-2 and J usage is TRBJ2-2; 7 bases match TRBD1. Germline CDR1 LGHNA, CDR2 YNFKEQ. The junction had 6 bases not matched to a gene; V was cut back by 1 base and J by 1 base. There are 17 residues in the CDR3. In nucleotides, the CDR3 is TGTGCCAGCAGCCAAGTCGGTCGACAGGGGAACACCGGGGAGCTGTTTTTT. Its translation: CASSQVGRQGNTGELFF.

This clone was picked up a small number of times. The V call is TRBV5-1, the J call TRBJ2-7, with 7 bases lining up with TRBD1. The CDR3 sequence is 14 residues long. Looked up from germline, CDR1 is SGHRS and CDR2 is YFSETQ. Trimming took 4 bases from V and 5 from J; bases not matched to a gene: 9. The CDR3 DNA follows: TGCGCCAGCAGCCTGACAGGGTTTAAGGACGAGCAGTACTTC. This encodes CASSLTGFKDEQYF.

With regard to this clone: At one of its ends the junction is not consistent with the germline gene, which may arise from a read error. The gene calls are TRBV6-5 and TRBJ2-5; 8 nucleotides agree with TRBD1. Germline CDR1 MNHEY, CDR2 SVGAGI. This CDR3 spans 15 amino acids. The CDR3 bases are TGTGCCAGCACTTACCTACGACAGGGGAAAGAGACCCAGTACTTC. The encoded protein is CASTYLRQGKETQYF.

This sequence joins TRBV9 and TRBJ2-5, with TRBD2 matching 13 bases. The last part of the DNA fits TRBJ2-7 better; the J call may be wrong. The CDR3 sequence is 16 residues long. Germline CDR1 and CDR2: SGDLS and YYNGEE. The CDR3 loop reads CASSINPGTSGDEQYF. For the CDR3, the DNA is TGTGCCAGCAGCATAAATCCCGGGACTAGCGGGGACGAGCAGTACTTC.

The chain is built from TRBV4-3 and TRBJ2-3; 8 bases are shared with TRBD2. The germline V gene encodes CDR1 LGHNA and CDR2 YSLEER. V was clipped by 1 base and J by 2 bases; unmatched bases: 2. The CDR3 totals 15 residues. The CDR3 coding sequence is TGCGCCAGCAGCCAAGGACTAGCGAACACAGATACGCAGTATTTT. Its translation is CASSQGLANTDTQYF.

The chain uses TRBV6-6 and TRBJ2-5; D may be TRBD1 (6 bases). Near its end, the DNA agrees better with TRBJ2-7, so the J call may be wrong. Germline-derived CDR1 and CDR2 are MNHNY and SVGAGI (reference sequence). The CDR3 is 12 amino acids. This CDR3 is CASSRDTYEQYF. The CDR3 DNA is TGTGCCAGCAGTCGGGACACCTACGAGCAGTACTTC.

This chain uses TRBV6-6 with TRBJ2-7; perhaps TRBD2 as D (6 bases). The CDR3 has 14 residues. The V and J ends lost 6 bases and 5 bases respectively, with 17 bases between them. Germline V gene sequence: CDR1 MNHNY, CDR2 SVGAGI (reference sequence). The DNA of the CDR3 is TGTGCCAGCAGCCCAGGAGGGGTTCGCGACGAGCAGTACTTC. Translating gives CASSPGGVRDEQYF.

The genes are TRBV27 and TRBJ1-2, with 12 bases lining up with TRBD1. This CDR3 is built from 18 residues. V trimming: 5 bases; J trimming: 8 bases; junction bases outside the gene matches: 18. CDR1 is MNHEY and CDR2 is SMNVEV in the germline V gene (reference sequence). The CDR3 loop is CASSTRFGTGGYGGGYTF. The CDR3 region has the DNA TGTGCCAGCAGTACTCGCTTTGGGACAGGGGGCTACGGGGGAGGCTACACCTTC.

This clone was seen just once. The chain recombines TRBV4-3 with TRBJ1-1; 7 bases are a match to TRBD1. The CDR3 has 14 residues. Germline CDR1 reads LGHNA; CDR2 reads YSLEER. J was trimmed by 3 bases and V by 1 base; bases with no gene match: 2. The CDR3 region is CASSQGGQHTEAFF. For the CDR3, the DNA is TGCGCCAGCAGCCAAGGGGGACAGCACACTGAAGCTTTCTTT.

This chain links TRBV7-6 with TRBJ2-3; the match to TRBD2 covers 8 bases. The CDR3 is made up of 15 amino acids. V lost 4 bases, J lost 2 bases, and 5 bases stayed unmatched. CDR1 and CDR2 from the germline V gene are SGHVS and FNYEAQ. The CDR3 DNA sequence: TGTGCCAGCAGCTACGGGGGGGCCGTCACAGATACGCAGTATTTT. Translated: CASSYGGAVTDTQYF.

The J gene is TRBJ2-1, the V gene TRBV11-3; perhaps TRBD1 as D (5 bases). Between the trimmed V and J ends, which lost 8 bases and 4 bases, there was a span of 18 bases. The CDR3 length is 15 residues. Germline V lookup: CDR1 SGHNT, CDR2 YENEEA. CDR3 sequence: CASGPSQGTYNEQFF. Written as DNA, the CDR3 is TGTGCCAGCGGCCCCAGCCAGGGAACATACAATGAGCAGTTCTTC.

V usage is TRBV28 and J usage is TRBJ1-2; 10 positions agree with TRBD1. The V segment lost 8 bases and the J segment 5 bases; nucleotides outside the gene matches: 14. From germline, CDR1 is MDHEN and CDR2 SYDVKM. The CDR3 is made up of 16 amino acids. The CDR3 sequence is CASGETGGAHPYGYTF. CDR3 in DNA: TGTGCCAGCGGCGAGACAGGGGGCGCCCACCCTTATGGCTACACCTTC.

The chain uses TRBV30 and TRBJ2-7; 7 bases align to TRBD1. The germline V gene has CDR1 GTSNPN and CDR2 SVGIG (reference sequence). The CDR3 has 13 residues. V shed 2 bases, J shed 3 bases, and the junction held 4 bases outside the gene matches. The CDR3 loop is CAWSPGTDYEQYF. The CDR3 bases are TGTGCCTGGAGTCCCGGGACAGACTACGAGCAGTACTTC.